A single sample gave rise to the 17 T cell receptor beta chains below, sequenced in a study of PD-L1 blockade in urothelial cancer. As for time point: pretreatment peripheral blood. Clones were sequenced by immunoSEQ multiplex PCR, and TCRdb holds only the in-frame ones, with some missing. The sample has about 86,000 clones, about 83% seen once. The sequenced sample was PBMCs, obtained around atezolizumab (anti-PD-L1) treatment. Every receptor here comes from a man in his 60s with urothelial cancer.

The rearrangement joins TRBV13 to TRBJ1-2; 9 bases line up with TRBD1. V trimming: 5 bases; J trimming: 4 bases; junction bases outside the gene matches: 11. This CDR3 is 16 amino acids long. The germline CDR1 and CDR2 sequences are PRHDT and FYEKMQ (reference sequence). CDR3 bases: TGTGCCAGCAGCCCACCGGGACAGGGTAGGACCTATGGCTACACCTTC. Protein sequence: CASSPPGQGRTYGYTF.

The chain is built from TRBV7-3 and TRBJ2-6; no reliable D call. The CDR3 runs to 14 residues. V lost 5 bases and J lost 0, with 5 bases in between. The germline V gene encodes CDR1 SGHTA and CDR2 FQGTGA. CDR3 residues: CASSPNSGANVLTF. CDR3 in DNA: TGTGCCAGCAGCCCAAACTCTGGGGCCAACGTCCTGACTTTC.

The chain employs TRBV4-1 and TRBJ1-2, with 7 bases that match TRBD1. Trimming removed 0 bases from V and 11 bases from J; junction bases left unmatched: 18. The CDR3 has 17 amino acids. Germline assignment: CDR1 MGHRA and CDR2 YSYEKL. The CDR3 DNA reads TGCGCCAGCAGCCAAGATTGGGCAATAAGGGGGCGATACCGTTACACCTTC. This sequence encodes CASSQDWAIRGRYRYTF.

The chain joins TRBV30 to TRBJ2-7; 7 nucleotides match TRBD2. The CDR3 consists of 19 residues. Trimming at V came to 0 bases and at J to 9 bases, leaving 26 bases not matched to a gene. Germline loops: CDR1 GTSNPN, CDR2 SVGIG (reference sequence). CDR3 loop: CAWSVLHFRGGSGGRTQYF. In DNA form, the CDR3 reads TGTGCCTGGAGTGTACTTCATTTTCGGGGAGGGTCTGGAGGAAGGACGCAGTACTTC.

The gene calls are TRBV5-1 and TRBJ2-1; 7 nucleotides match TRBD1. V dropped 4 bases and J dropped 4; count of bases not matched to a gene: 11. There are 16 residues in the CDR3. Germline-derived CDR1 and CDR2 are SGHRS and YFSETQ. CDR3 nucleotide sequence: TGCGCCAGCAGCCCCACAGGGGACCCTTTGTACAATGAGCAGTTCTTC. Amino acids: CASSPTGDPLYNEQFF.

The rearrangement uses TRBV7-2 and TRBJ2-3; D possibly corresponds to TRBD2 (5 bases). The germline V gene encodes CDR1 SGHTA and CDR2 FQGNSA. The CDR3 is made up of 17 amino acids. Between the trimmed V and J ends, which lost 3 bases and 7 bases, there was a span of 23 bases. The CDR3 sequence is CASSFAHPGRGGNTQYF. The DNA of the CDR3 is TGTGCCAGCAGCTTCGCCCACCCCGGACGGGGTGGGAATACGCAGTATTTT.

Only a few counts were recorded for this clone. The chain uses TRBV27 and TRBJ2-1; 8 bases match TRBD2. J was trimmed by 10 bases and V by 6 bases; bases with no gene match: 11. The germline V gene has CDR1 MNHEY and CDR2 SMNVEV (reference sequence). This CDR3 region has 14 residues. The CDR3 sequence is CASRPGSGMAEQFF. CDR3 DNA sequence: TGTGCCAGCAGACCGGGTAGCGGGATGGCCGAGCAGTTCTTC.

This chain links TRBV10-3 with TRBJ2-7; 9 bases line up with TRBD1. This CDR3 spans 15 amino acids. Unmatched junction bases numbered 0, after V lost 0 bases and J lost 0 bases. CDR1 and CDR2 (germline): ENHRY, SYGVKD. Written as DNA, the CDR3 is TGTGCCATCAGTGAGTCGGACAGGGGCTCCTACGAGCAGTACTTC. Translating gives CAISESDRGSYEQYF.

The V gene is TRBV9, the J gene TRBJ1-3; 8 bases align to TRBD1. The CDR3 runs to 14 residues. Losses at the gene ends were 3 bases for V and 2 bases for J; bases not matched to a gene: 1. CDR1 and CDR2 (germline): SGDLS, YYNGEE. CDR3 protein: CASSEQGAGNTIYF. For the CDR3, the DNA is TGTGCCAGCAGCGAACAGGGGGCTGGAAACACCATATATTTT.

The V gene is TRBV11-3, the J gene TRBJ1-5; 10 bases line up with TRBD1. From germline, CDR1 is SGHNT and CDR2 YENEEA. V was pared by 5 bases and J by 9 bases, with 7 bases of the junction left unmatched. CDR3 length: 14 amino acids. In nucleotides, the CDR3 is TGTGCCAGCAGCAAGGGACAGGGGTCGGGGCCCCAGCATTTT. Amino acids: CASSKGQGSGPQHF. Supplemented by reference TRBV11-3 and TRBJ1-5, the full variable domain reads EAGVVQSPRYKIIEKKQPVAFWCNPISGHNTLYWYLQNLGQGPELLIRYENEEAVDDSQLPKDRFSAERLKGVDSTLKIQPAELGDSAVYLCASSKGQGSGPQHFGDGTRLSIL.

Written as DNA, the CDR3 is TGCGCCAGCAGCCTAGCGGGAGCGAAGACAGATACGCAGTATTTT. It translates to CASSLAGAKTDTQYF. The chain is built from TRBV4-3 and TRBJ2-3, with TRBD2 matching over 9 bases. V was pared by 4 bases and J by 3 bases, with 5 bases of the junction left unmatched. The CDR3 spans 15 residues. Germline CDR1 is LGHNA and CDR2 is YSLEER.

This clone was seen just once. The rearrangement links TRBV29-1 to TRBJ2-1; D is unclear. The V and J ends lost 7 bases and 6 bases respectively, with 13 bases between them. The germline gives CDR1 SQVTM, CDR2 ANQGSEA. The CDR3 spans 12 residues. The CDR3 region has the DNA TGCAGCGCCCCCGTGGTGAGCAATGAGCAGTTCTTC. It encodes CSAPVVSNEQFF.

This sequence joins TRBV5-5 and TRBJ2-7; D may be TRBD1 (6 bases). The CDR3 is made up of 16 amino acids. Trimming took off 4 bases at V and 2 bases at J, with 19 bases between the two ends. Germline V gene sequence: CDR1 SGHKS, CDR2 YYEKEE (reference sequence). CDR3 sequence reads: CASSLGIQGITYEQYF. The CDR3 nucleotides are TGTGCCAGCAGCCTTGGGATACAGGGTATAACCTACGAGCAGTACTTC. Together with reference TRBV5-5 and TRBJ2-7, the CDR3 gives the full variable domain: DAGVTQSPTHLIKTRGQQVTLRCSPISGHKSVSWYQQVLGQGPQFIFQYYEKEERGRGNFPDRFSARQFPNYSSELNVNALLLGDSALYLCASSLGIQGITYEQYFGPGTRLTVT.

This clone occurred once. This chain connects TRBV27 to TRBJ1-1, with 8 positions matching TRBD1. The germline V gene has CDR1 MNHEY and CDR2 SMNVEV (reference sequence). There are 15 residues in the CDR3. V was clipped by 5 bases and J by 4 bases; unmatched bases: 9. The CDR3 spells CASSPQGEGATEAFF. In DNA, the CDR3 is TGTGCCAGCAGTCCACAGGGGGAAGGGGCCACTGAAGCTTTCTTT.

The chain recombines TRBV4-3 with TRBJ2-5, with 7 nucleotides matching TRBD1. The CDR3 covers 16 residues. The germline gives CDR1 LGHNA, CDR2 YSLEER. Trimming removed 0 bases from V and 4 bases from J; junction bases left unmatched: 8. The CDR3 region is CASSQDLGTVVETQYF. CDR3 bases: TGCGCCAGCAGCCAAGATCTGGGGACAGTAGTAGAGACCCAGTACTTC.

This sequence joins TRBV10-3 and TRBJ1-2; 7 bases align to TRBD1. V trimming: 6 bases; J trimming: 8 bases; junction bases outside the gene matches: 12. This CDR3 contains 14 residues. Germline V lookup: CDR1 ENHRY, CDR2 SYGVKD. Written as DNA, the CDR3 is TGTGCCATCAGCGATATTGACAGGGCCGGAGGCTACACCTTC. Its translation is CAISDIDRAGGYTF.

The CDR3 is CASSLWGPGTGELFF. DNA of the CDR3: TGTGCCAGCAGCTTATGGGGGCCGGGCACCGGGGAGCTGTTTTTT. The V and J genes are TRBV7-2 and TRBJ2-2, with D possibly matching TRBD1 (6 bases). Trimming removed 2 bases at V and 4 bases at J, with 11 bases between. The CDR3 covers 15 residues. Germline loops: CDR1 SGHTA, CDR2 FQGNSA.